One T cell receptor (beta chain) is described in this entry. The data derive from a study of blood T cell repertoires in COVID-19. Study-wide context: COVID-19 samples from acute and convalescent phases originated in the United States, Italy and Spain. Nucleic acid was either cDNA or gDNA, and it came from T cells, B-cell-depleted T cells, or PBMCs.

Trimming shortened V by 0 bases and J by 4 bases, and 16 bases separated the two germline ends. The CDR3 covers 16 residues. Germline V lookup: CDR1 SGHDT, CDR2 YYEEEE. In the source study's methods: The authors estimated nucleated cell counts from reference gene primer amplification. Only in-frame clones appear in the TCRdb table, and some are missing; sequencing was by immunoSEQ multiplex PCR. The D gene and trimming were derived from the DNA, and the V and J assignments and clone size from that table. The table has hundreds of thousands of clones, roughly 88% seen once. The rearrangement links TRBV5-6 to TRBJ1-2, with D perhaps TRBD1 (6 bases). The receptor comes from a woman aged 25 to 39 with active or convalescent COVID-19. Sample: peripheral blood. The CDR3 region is CASSLGSGVESYGYTF. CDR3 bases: TGTGCCAGCAGCTTGGGGTCAGGGGTCGAGAGCTATGGCTACACCTTC.